The present entry profiles one T cell receptor beta chain with its context. This record comes from a study of control samples from healthy donors and cancer patients. This CDR3 has 17 amino acids. Trimming left V 3 bases short and J 3 bases short, with 20 bases between. Germline V gene data show CDR1 as LGHDT and CDR2 as YNNKEL (reference sequence). Measured with immunoSEQ multiplex PCR; TCRdb has only the in-frame clones, and not every one. The sample records around 180,000 clones, 88% being singletons. The chain is built from TRBV3-1 (or the pseudogene TRBV3-2) and TRBJ1-1, with a tentative D call TRBD1 (5 bases). Sequencing was performed on blood. This clonotype was obtained from a woman aged 25 to 45 in good health. CDR3 protein: CASSHSIGAWGDTEAFF. The CDR3 coding sequence is TGTGCCAGCAGCCACTCCATAGGGGCCTGGGGAGACACTGAAGCTTTCTTT.